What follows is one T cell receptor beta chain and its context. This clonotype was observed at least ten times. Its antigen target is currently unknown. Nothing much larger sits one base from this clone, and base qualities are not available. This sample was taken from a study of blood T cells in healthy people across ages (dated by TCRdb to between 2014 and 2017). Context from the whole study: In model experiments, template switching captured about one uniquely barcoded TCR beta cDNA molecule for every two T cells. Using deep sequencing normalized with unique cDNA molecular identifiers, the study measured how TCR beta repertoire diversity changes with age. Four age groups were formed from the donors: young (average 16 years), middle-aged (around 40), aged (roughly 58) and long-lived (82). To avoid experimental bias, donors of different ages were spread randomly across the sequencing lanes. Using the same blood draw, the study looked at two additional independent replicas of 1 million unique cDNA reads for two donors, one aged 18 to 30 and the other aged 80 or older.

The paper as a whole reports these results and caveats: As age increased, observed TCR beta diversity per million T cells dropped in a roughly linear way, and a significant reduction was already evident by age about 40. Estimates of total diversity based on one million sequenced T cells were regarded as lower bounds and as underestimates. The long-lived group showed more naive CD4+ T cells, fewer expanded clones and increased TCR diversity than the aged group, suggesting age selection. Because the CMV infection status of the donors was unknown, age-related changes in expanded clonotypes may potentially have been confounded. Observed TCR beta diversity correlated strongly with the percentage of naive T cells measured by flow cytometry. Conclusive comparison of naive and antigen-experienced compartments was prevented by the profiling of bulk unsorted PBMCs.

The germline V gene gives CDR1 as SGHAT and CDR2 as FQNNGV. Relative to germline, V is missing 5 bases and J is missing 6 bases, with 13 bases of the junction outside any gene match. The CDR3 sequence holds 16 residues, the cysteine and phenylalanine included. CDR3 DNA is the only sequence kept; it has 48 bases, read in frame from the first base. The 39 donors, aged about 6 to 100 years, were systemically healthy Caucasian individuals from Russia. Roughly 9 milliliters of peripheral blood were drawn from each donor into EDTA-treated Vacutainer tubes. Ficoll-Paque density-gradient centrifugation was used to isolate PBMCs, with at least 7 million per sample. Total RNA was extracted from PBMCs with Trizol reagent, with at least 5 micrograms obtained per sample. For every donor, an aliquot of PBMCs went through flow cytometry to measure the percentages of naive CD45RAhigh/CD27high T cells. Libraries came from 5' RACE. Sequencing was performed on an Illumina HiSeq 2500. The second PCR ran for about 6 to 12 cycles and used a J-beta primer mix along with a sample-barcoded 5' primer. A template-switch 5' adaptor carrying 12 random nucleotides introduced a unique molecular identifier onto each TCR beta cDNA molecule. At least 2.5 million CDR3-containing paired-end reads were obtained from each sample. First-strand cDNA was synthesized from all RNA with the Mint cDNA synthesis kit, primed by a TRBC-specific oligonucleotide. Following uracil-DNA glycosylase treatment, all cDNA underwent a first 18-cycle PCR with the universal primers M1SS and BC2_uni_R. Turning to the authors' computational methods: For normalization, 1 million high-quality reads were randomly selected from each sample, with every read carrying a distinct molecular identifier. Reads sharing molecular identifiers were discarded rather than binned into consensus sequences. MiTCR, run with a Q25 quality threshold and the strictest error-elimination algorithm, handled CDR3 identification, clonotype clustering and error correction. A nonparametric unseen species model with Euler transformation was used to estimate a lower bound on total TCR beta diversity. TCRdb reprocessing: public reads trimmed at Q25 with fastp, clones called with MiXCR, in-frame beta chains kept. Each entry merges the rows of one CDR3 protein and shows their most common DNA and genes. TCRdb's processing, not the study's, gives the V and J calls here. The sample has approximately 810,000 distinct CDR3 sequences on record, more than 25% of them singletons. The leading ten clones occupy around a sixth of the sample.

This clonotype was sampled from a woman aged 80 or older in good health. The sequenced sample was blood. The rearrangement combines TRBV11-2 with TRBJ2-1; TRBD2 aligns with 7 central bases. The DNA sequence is TGTGCCAGCAGCCCGGGCCGGGCTAGCGGCCGCAATGAGCAGTTCTTC. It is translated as CASSPGRASGRNEQFF.